This T cell receptor beta chain is drawn from a study of T cell responses to AZD1222 COVID-19 vaccine. Notes on the study in general: After the peak T cell response, and only then, were repertoires sampled. White British people made up most donors, females outnumbered males, and clonal diversity was possibly underestimated.

Clones were sequenced by immunoSEQ multiplex PCR, and TCRdb holds only the in-frame ones, with some missing. The profile shows approximately 100,000 clones, roughly 87% of them singletons. With regard to this clone: Its antigen remains unidentified.

Germline CDR1 SGHRS, CDR2 YFSETQ. The CDR3 is made up of 12 amino acids. V lost 5 bases, J lost 2 bases, and 8 bases lay in between. Specimen: peripheral blood, collected on day 0 of AZD1222 vaccination. The rearrangement uses TRBV5-1 and TRBJ2-7; D might be TRBD2 (5 bases). The TCR was taken from an adult in good health. The CDR3 sequence: CASRDLAYEQYF. DNA for the CDR3: TGCGCCAGCAGGGACTTGGCCTACGAGCAGTACTTC.